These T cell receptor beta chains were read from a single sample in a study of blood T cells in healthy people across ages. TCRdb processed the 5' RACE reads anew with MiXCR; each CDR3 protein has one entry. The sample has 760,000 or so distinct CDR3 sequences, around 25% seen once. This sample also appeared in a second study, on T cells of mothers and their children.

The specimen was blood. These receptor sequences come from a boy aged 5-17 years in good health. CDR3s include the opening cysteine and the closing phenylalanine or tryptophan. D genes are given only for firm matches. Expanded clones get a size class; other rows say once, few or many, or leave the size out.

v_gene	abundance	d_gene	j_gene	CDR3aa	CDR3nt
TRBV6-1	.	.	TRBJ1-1	CASSEVAGDPEFF	TGTGCCAGCAGTGAAGTGGCAGGGGATCCGGAATTCTTT
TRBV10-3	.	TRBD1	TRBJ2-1	CAISDYGTGADNEQFF	TGTGCCATCAGTGATTATGGGACAGGGGCGGATAATGAGCAGTTCTTC
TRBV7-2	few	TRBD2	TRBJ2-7	CASARAGRDEQYF	TGTGCCAGCGCGCGAGCCGGGAGGGACGAGCAGTACTTC
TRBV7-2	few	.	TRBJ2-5	CASRRAGGETQYF	TGTGCCAGCCGGAGGGCGGGTGGGGAGACCCAGTACTTC
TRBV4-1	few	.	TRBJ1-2	CASSQAPSTGDYGYTF	TGCGCCAGCAGCCAAGCTCCCTCTACGGGGGACTATGGCTACACCTTC
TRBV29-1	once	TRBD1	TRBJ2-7	CSGRTGTHEQYF	TGCAGCGGGAGGACAGGGACACACGAGCAGTACTTC
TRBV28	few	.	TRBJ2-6	CASSLSPSGANVLTF	TGTGCCAGCAGTTTATCCCCTTCTGGGGCCAACGTCCTGACTTTC
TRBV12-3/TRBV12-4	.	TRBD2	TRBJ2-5	CASSLAVAGGPGETQYF	TGTGCCAGCAGTTTAGCGGTAGCGGGGGGGCCTGGGGAGACCCAGTACTTC
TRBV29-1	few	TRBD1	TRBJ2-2	CSVEDQASRGIGELFF	TGCAGCGTTGAAGATCAGGCGTCCAGGGGGATCGGGGAGCTGTTTTTT
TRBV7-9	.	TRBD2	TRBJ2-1	CALSGLAGGREQFF	TGTGCCCTTTCAGGACTAGCGGGGGGGCGTGAGCAGTTCTTC
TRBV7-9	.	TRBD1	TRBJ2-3	CASSTSGQGTDTQYF	TGTGCCAGCAGCACATCGGGACAGGGCACAGATACGCAGTATTTT
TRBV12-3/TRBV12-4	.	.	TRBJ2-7	CASSLDRRTYEQYF	TGTGCCAGCAGTTTAGACAGGAGGACCTACGAGCAGTACTTC
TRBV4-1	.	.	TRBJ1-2	CASSQDNTNYGYTF	TGCGCCAGCAGCCAAGATAACACTAACTATGGCTACACCTTC
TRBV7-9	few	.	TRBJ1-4	CASSESEKLFF	TGTGCCAGCAGCGAGAGTGAAAAACTGTTTTTT
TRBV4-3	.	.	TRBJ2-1	CASSQDRERSYGYNEQFF	TGCGCCAGCAGCCAAGATCGGGAGCGATCCTACGGGTACAATGAGCAGTTCTTC
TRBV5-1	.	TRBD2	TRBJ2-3	CASSSSTSGRFDTQYF	TGCGCCAGCAGCTCTTCGACTAGCGGGAGATTCGATACGCAGTATTTT
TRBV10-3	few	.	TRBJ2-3	CAISEGAGWSDTQYF	TGTGCCATCAGTGAGGGGGCAGGGTGGTCCGATACGCAGTATTTT
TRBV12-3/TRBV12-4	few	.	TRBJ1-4	CASSGGSFATNEKLFF	TGTGCCAGCAGCGGGGGCTCATTCGCAACTAATGAAAAACTGTTTTTT
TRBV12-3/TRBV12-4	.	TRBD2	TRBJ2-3	CASSSSSGGSTDTQYF	TGTGCCAGCAGTTCGTCTAGCGGGGGAAGCACAGATACGCAGTATTTT
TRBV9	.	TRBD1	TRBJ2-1	CASSEGQGASNEQFF	TGTGCCAGCAGCGAAGGACAGGGGGCCTCTAATGAGCAGTTCTTC
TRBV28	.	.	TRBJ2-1	CAISFSDGPPFNEQFF	TGTGCCATCAGTTTCTCTGACGGTCCCCCCTTCAATGAGCAGTTCTTC
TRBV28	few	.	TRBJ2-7	CASRGDTSYEQYF	TGTGCCAGCAGGGGGGACACCTCCTACGAGCAGTACTTC
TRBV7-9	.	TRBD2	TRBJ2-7	CASSPWGASGSYEQYF	TGTGCCAGCAGCCCTTGGGGGGCTAGCGGGAGTTACGAGCAGTACTTC
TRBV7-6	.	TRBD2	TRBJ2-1	CASSFKIAGGYNEQFF	TGTGCCAGCAGTTTTAAAATAGCGGGGGGATACAATGAGCAGTTCTTC
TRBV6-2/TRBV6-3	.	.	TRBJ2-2	CASREGLAGELFF	TGTGCCAGCAGGGAGGGCCTGGCCGGGGAGCTGTTTTTT
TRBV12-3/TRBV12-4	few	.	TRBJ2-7	CASSLARPEQYF	TGTGCCAGCAGTTTAGCGCGCCCCGAGCAGTACTTC
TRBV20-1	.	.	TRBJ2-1	CSARARRGYNEQFF	TGCAGTGCTAGAGCCCGCCGGGGATACAATGAGCAGTTCTTC
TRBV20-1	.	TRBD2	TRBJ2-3	CSAREGLAGLDTQYF	TGCAGTGCTAGGGAGGGACTAGCGGGATTGGATACGCAGTATTTT
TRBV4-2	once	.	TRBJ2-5	CASSLPPDGAQETQYF	TGTGCCAGCAGCCTGCCTCCGGACGGGGCCCAAGAGACCCAGTACTTC
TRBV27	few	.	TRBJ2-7	CASSLRSGRENEQYF	TGTGCCAGCAGTCTCCGTTCAGGGCGAGAAAACGAGCAGTACTTC
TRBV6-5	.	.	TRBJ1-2	CASSDDGNYGYTF	TGTGCCAGCAGTGATGACGGAAACTATGGCTACACCTTC
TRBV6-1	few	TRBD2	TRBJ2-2	CASRQLAREGRWGLFF	TGTGCCAGCAGACAGCTAGCGCGGGAGGGCCGCTGGGGGCTGTTTTTT
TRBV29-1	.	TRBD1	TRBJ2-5	CSANRDREETQYF	TGCAGCGCCAATCGGGACAGGGAAGAGACCCAGTACTTC
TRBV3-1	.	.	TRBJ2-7	CASSHGVSYEQYF	TGTGCCAGCAGCCATGGAGTCTCCTACGAGCAGTACTTC
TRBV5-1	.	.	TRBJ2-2	CASSLFQRVTGELFF	TGCGCCAGCAGCTTGTTTCAGAGAGTTACCGGGGAGCTGTTTTTT
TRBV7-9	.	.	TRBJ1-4	CASSFFRGATNEKLFF	TGTGCCAGCAGCTTTTTCAGGGGAGCAACTAATGAAAAACTGTTTTTT
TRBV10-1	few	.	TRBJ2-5	CASSEARWETQYF	TGCGCCAGCAGTGAAGCGCGATGGGAGACCCAGTACTTC
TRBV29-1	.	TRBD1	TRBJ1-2	CSVRSPQGGNYGYTF	TGCAGCGTGCGAAGCCCCCAGGGGGGTAACTATGGCTACACCTTC
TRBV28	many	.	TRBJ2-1	CAINRDQHSYNEQFF	TGTGCCATCAACAGGGACCAACACTCCTACAATGAGCAGTTCTTC
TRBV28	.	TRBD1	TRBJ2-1	CASKSTDRDKQFF	TGTGCCAGCAAATCGACCGACAGGGATAAGCAGTTCTTC
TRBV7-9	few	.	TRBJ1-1	CASSGNTGNTEAFF	TGTGCCAGCAGCGGAAATACAGGGAACACTGAAGCTTTCTTT
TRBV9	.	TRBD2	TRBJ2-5	CASSVEGLAGGSKETQYF	TGTGCCAGCAGCGTAGAGGGACTAGCGGGGGGAAGCAAAGAGACCCAGTACTTC
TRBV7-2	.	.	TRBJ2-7	CASSLGGPPNEQYF	TGTGCCAGCAGCTTAGGAGGGCCCCCAAACGAGCAGTACTTC
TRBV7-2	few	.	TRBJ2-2	CASSLPGTLLIDTGELFF	TGTGCCAGCAGCTTGCCCGGGACCCTACTAATAGACACCGGGGAGCTGTTTTTT
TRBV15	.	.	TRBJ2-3	CATSRDRGFTTSTDTQYF	TGTGCCACCAGCAGAGATAGGGGGTTTACGACTAGCACAGATACGCAGTATTTT
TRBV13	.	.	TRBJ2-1	CASSLGGSSLREQFF	TGTGCCAGCAGCTTAGGCGGTTCTAGCCTCAGGGAGCAGTTCTTC
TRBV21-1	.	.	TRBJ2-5	CASSKANRGNQTQYF	TGTGCCAGCAGCAAAGCGAACCGAGGAAACCAGACCCAGTACTTC
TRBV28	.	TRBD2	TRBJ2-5	CASSRLAGAGETQYF	TGTGCCAGCAGTCGGCTAGCGGGAGCGGGAGAGACCCAGTACTTC
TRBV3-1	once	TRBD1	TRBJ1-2	CASSQGLETGPYGYTF	TGTGCCAGCAGCCAAGGGCTCGAGACAGGGCCCTATGGCTACACCTTC
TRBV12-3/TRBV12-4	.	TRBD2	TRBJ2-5	CASSSGTSGRYQETQYF	TGTGCCAGCAGTTCCGGGACTAGCGGGCGATACCAAGAGACCCAGTACTTC
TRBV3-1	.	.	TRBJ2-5	CASSQDSGSGLQETQYF	TGTGCCAGCAGCCAAGATAGCGGAAGCGGCCTCCAAGAGACCCAGTACTTC
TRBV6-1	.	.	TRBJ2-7	CASNGFVYEQYF	TGTGCCAGCAACGGATTCGTTTACGAGCAGTACTTC
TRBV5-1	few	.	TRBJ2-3	CASRRGEHELGSWYTDTQYF	TGCGCCAGCAGGAGAGGGGAACACGAATTGGGGAGCTGGTACACAGATACGCAGTATTTT
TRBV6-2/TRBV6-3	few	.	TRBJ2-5	CASVGQGTREQYF	TGTGCCAGCGTCGGACAGGGAACGCGGGAGCAGTACTTC
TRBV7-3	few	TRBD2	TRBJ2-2	CASSSPGLAGEDTGELFF	TGTGCCAGCAGCTCACCGGGACTAGCGGGAGAGGACACCGGGGAGCTGTTTTTT
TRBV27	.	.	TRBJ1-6	CASRDQGTGSSPLHF	TGTGCCAGCAGGGACCAGGGGACGGGGAGTTCACCCCTCCACTTT
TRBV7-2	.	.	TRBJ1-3	CASSSQPGVRSGNTIYF	TGTGCCAGCAGTTCCCAACCAGGGGTTCGCTCTGGAAACACCATATATTTT
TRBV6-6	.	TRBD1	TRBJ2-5	CASSFAGTGSETQYF	TGTGCCAGCAGCTTCGCCGGGACAGGGTCGGAGACCCAGTACTTC
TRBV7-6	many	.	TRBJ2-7	CASSFVAGEQYF	TGTGCCAGCAGCTTTGTTGCAGGCGAGCAGTACTTC